This entry describes one T cell receptor beta chain. Antigen: not known. The data derive from a study of cytomegalovirus exposure and HLA in healthy donors. CDR1 is SGHDT and CDR2 is YYEEEE in the germline V gene. Trimming removed 2 bases at V and 5 bases at J, with 7 bases between. The CDR3 consists of 12 residues. The donors were in the approximately 120-subject validation cohort, distinct from the approximately 670-subject first cohort. TCRdb's table, derived via immunoSEQ multiplex PCR, lists solely in-frame clones and lacks some. Of more than 130,000 clones listed, about 91% were seen once; the top ten hold 7.5% to 10%. Study observations and caveats: The TCR clusters that emerged in the first cohort tended, a later analysis found, to co-occur in the roughly 120 validation repertoires. The classifier reportedly diagnosed cytomegalovirus status with high sensitivity and specificity. The investigators catalogued 150 to 200 TCR beta chains as cytomegalovirus-associated.

The J gene is TRBJ1-1, the V gene TRBV5-6; D call uncertain. Sequenced input: PBMCs. The clonotype originates from a woman in her late teens or twenties in good health and CMV-seropositive. The DNA of the CDR3 is TGTGCCAGCAGCTTTAGCGGTACTGAAGCTTTCTTT. It encodes CASSFSGTEAFF.